The clone carrying this TCR beta chain was seen repeatedly, ten times or more. Antigen: not known. These data come from a study of T cells after yellow fever vaccination. TCRdb recomputed calls from the 5' RACE reads with MiXCR, one row per CDR3 protein. The sample lists roughly 330,000 distinct CDR3 sequences, roughly 6.8% occurring once. This CDR3 has 13 residues. Per the germline V gene, CDR1 is SGHDT and CDR2 is YYEEEE. Trimming took off 4 bases at V and 5 bases at J, with 12 bases between the two ends. Whole-study findings and limits: Overlap between CD4 and CD8 compartments was detected for a small share of clonotypes. From the bulk population, abundant clonotypes could contaminate and appear within FACS-sorted repertoires.

The sample here was PBMCs, taken roughly 46 days after the first yellow fever vaccination. The genes are TRBV5-6 and TRBJ2-5, with D hard to call. This receptor was identified in a young man who received the YFV17D yellow fever vaccine. The CDR3 here is CASSTPESETQYF. CDR3 in DNA: TGTGCCAGCAGCACCCCGGAGAGCGAGACCCAGTACTTC.